The 19 T cell receptor beta chains reported below all come from one sample, sequenced in a study of PD-1 blockade in mismatch repair-deficient tumors. Generated by immunoSEQ multiplex PCR, the TCRdb table keeps only in-frame clones and is missing some. Of over 100,000 clones listed, about three quarters are singletons. The sample here was peripheral blood, taken around 60 weeks after starting pembrolizumab. The origin of the receptors is an adult with mismatch repair-deficient cancer.

The gene calls are TRBV7-2 and TRBJ2-7, with 11 bases fitting TRBD2. CDR3 length equals 15 residues. V lost 6 bases and J lost 6; bases outside the gene matches: 10. Germline CDR1 and CDR2: SGHTA and FQGNSA. CDR3 residues: CASRRASGRRGEQYF. Written as DNA, the CDR3 is TGTGCCAGCAGGCGGGCTAGCGGGAGGCGGGGCGAGCAGTACTTC. Full variable domain (remainder filled in from reference TRBV7-2 and TRBJ2-7): GAGVSQSPSNKVTEKGKDVELRCDPISGHTALYWYRQSLGQGLEFLIYFQGNSAPDKSGLPSDRFSAERTGGSVSTLTIQRTQQEDSAVYLCASRRASGRRGEQYFGPGTRLTVT.

This rearrangement joins TRBV27 to TRBJ2-2; no clear D gene. Between the trimmed V and J ends, which lost 5 bases and 7 bases, there was a span of 14 bases. Germline V gene data show CDR1 as MNHEY and CDR2 as SMNVEV (reference sequence). The CDR3 covers 14 residues. DNA of the CDR3: TGTGCCAGCAGTCCCCGGACCCCGGGCGGGGAGCTGTTTTTT. It yields the protein CASSPRTPGGELFF.

V is TRBV7-9 and J is TRBJ2-1; no definite D call. Trimming shortened V by 5 bases and J by 1 base, and 15 bases separated the two germline ends. CDR1 SEHNR and CDR2 FQNEAQ come from the germline V gene (reference sequence). CDR3 length: 16 amino acids. The CDR3 spells CASSPGPWNSYNEQFF. The CDR3 DNA reads as TGTGCCAGCAGCCCGGGCCCCTGGAATTCCTACAATGAGCAGTTCTTC. Complete variable domain (other parts from reference TRBV7-9 and TRBJ2-1): DTGVSQNPRHKITKRGQNVTFRCDPISEHNRLYWYRQTLGQGPEFLTYFQNEAQLEKSRLLSDRFSAERPKGSFSTLEIQRTEQGDSAMYLCASSPGPWNSYNEQFFGPGTRLTVL.

The chain uses TRBV19 and TRBJ1-3; 9 nucleotides align to TRBD1. Germline CDR1 and CDR2: LNHDA and SQIVND (reference sequence). The trim removed 6 bases at V and 3 bases at J, leaving 15 bases unmatched. The CDR3 consists of 18 residues. The CDR3 DNA reads TGTGCCAGTAGGAGGACAGGGGTTGGGGCTAGCGGTGGAAACACCATATATTTT. Translating it yields CASRRTGVGASGGNTIYF.

The chain employs TRBV7-2 and TRBJ2-7; D not resolved. Germline V CDR1 and CDR2: SGHTA, FQGNSA. The V gene lost 5 bases and the J gene lost 0 bases, with 2 bases spanning the gap. The CDR3 length is 11 residues. CDR3 coding DNA: TGTGCCAGCAGCACCTCCTACGAGCAGTACTTC. This translates into CASSTSYEQYF. The full variable domain, its missing parts supplied by reference TRBV7-2 and TRBJ2-7, is GAGVSQSPSNKVTEKGKDVELRCDPISGHTALYWYRQSLGQGLEFLIYFQGNSAPDKSGLPSDRFSAERTGGSVSTLTIQRTQQEDSAVYLCASSTSYEQYFGPGTRLTVT.

In this sample, this clone turned up a few times. This rearrangement joins TRBV11-2 to TRBJ2-5; 14 bases agree with TRBD2. Per germline, CDR1 SGHAT and CDR2 FQNNGV. After removal of 5 bases from V and 5 bases from J, the junction contained 7 bases not matched to a gene. The CDR3 loop spans 16 amino acids. The CDR3 loop is CASSVGTSGSWETQYF. As DNA, the CDR3 is TGTGCCAGCAGCGTAGGGACTAGCGGGAGTTGGGAGACCCAGTACTTC.

This clone appeared a single time. This sequence joins TRBV4-1 and TRBJ2-4, with a tentative D call TRBD1 (6 bases). The V end was cut by 5 bases, the J end by 6 bases, with 17 bases between. The CDR3 is made up of 15 amino acids. Per the germline V gene, CDR1 is MGHRA and CDR2 is YSYEKL. In DNA form, the CDR3 reads TGCGCCAGCAGCGGTCACAGGGAAGGAGGAAACATTCAGTACTTC. As protein: CASSGHREGGNIQYF.

The gene calls are TRBV10-3 and TRBJ1-2, with 7 bases fitting TRBD1. V shed 3 bases and J 8 bases; nucleotides not matched to a gene: 9. The germline CDR1 and CDR2 sequences are ENHRY and SYGVKD. The CDR3 sequence is 14 residues long. Here the CDR3 reads CAISEMDRQNGYTF. The DNA for the CDR3 is TGTGCCATCAGTGAAATGGACAGGCAAAACGGCTACACCTTC.

The chain employs TRBV29-1 and TRBJ1-3; no firm D call. The germline CDR1 and CDR2 sequences are SQVTM and ANQGSEA. This CDR3 is 15 amino acids long. V lost 5 bases and J lost 0, with 14 bases in between. The CDR3, as DNA: TGCAGCGTTTTAGGAGACGCAAGCTCTGGAAACACCATATATTTT. As protein: CSVLGDASSGNTIYF.

The CDR3, as DNA: TGTGCCACCAGCCCTAGCGGGAGGACCGGGGAGCTGTTTTTT. Translating it yields CATSPSGRTGELFF. V and J are TRBV15 and TRBJ2-2; 11 bases line up with TRBD2. In germline, CDR1 is LNHNV, CDR2 YYDKDF (reference sequence). The junction had 1 base not matched to a gene; V was cut back by 5 bases and J by 5 bases. This CDR3 is built from 14 residues.

This clone was seen a handful of times. This rearrangement joins TRBV10-3 to TRBJ2-5; maybe TRBD2 (6 bases). Trimming stripped 2 bases from V and 5 bases from J, with 18 bases between. Germline CDR1 and CDR2: ENHRY and SYGVKD. This CDR3 spans 16 amino acids. The CDR3 protein is CAISESVGGVRETQYF. The CDR3 DNA is TGTGCCATCAGTGAGAGTGTGGGGGGTGTTCGCGAGACCCAGTACTTC.

The chain uses TRBV19 and TRBJ1-5; no firm D call. Germline V lookup: CDR1 LNHDA, CDR2 SQIVND (reference sequence). CDR3 size: 15 residues. The V and J ends lost 7 bases and 2 bases respectively, with 15 bases between them. DNA of the CDR3: TGTGCCAGTACAGGAAGGATCCTTGGCAATCAGCCCCAGCATTTT. Translated: CASTGRILGNQPQHF.

The chain recombines TRBV5-6 with TRBJ2-1; 10 bases fit TRBD2. In germline, CDR1 is SGHDT, CDR2 YYEEEE. V lost 0 bases, J lost 5 bases, and 8 bases stayed unmatched. CDR3 length equals 17 residues. DNA for the CDR3: TGTGCCAGCAGCTTGGGGGCTAGCGGGAGAATCCACAATGAGCAGTTCTTC. Translation gives CASSLGASGRIHNEQFF.

This chain joins TRBV19 and TRBJ2-7; tentative D call: TRBD1 (5 bases). Germline CDR1 reads LNHDA; CDR2 reads SQIVND (reference sequence). This CDR3 comprises 13 residues. The V end was cut by 5 bases, the J end by 2 bases, with 10 bases between. The CDR3 loop is CASSWGSTYEQYF. DNA of the CDR3: TGTGCCAGTAGTTGGGGCAGTACCTACGAGCAGTACTTC.

In nucleotides, the CDR3 is TGTGCCACCTTTCCCGGGACAGGCGACACCGGGGAGCTGTTTTTT. As protein: CATFPGTGDTGELFF. The chain is built from TRBV10-3 and TRBJ2-2; 8 nucleotides align to TRBD1. The CDR3 runs to 15 residues. Germline trimming cut 10 bases from V and 3 bases from J; bases unmatched to any gene: 10. The germline V gene encodes CDR1 ENHRY and CDR2 SYGVKD.

The CDR3: CASSPSGPVGFF. CDR3 DNA sequence: TGTGCCAGCAGCCCTAGCGGCCCCGTGGGTTTCTTC. This chain uses TRBV11-2 with TRBJ2-1; TRBD2 aligns across 7 bases. Germline loops: CDR1 SGHAT, CDR2 FQNNGV. Trimming cost V 5 bases and J 16 bases; bases outside gene matches: 11. The CDR3 runs 12 residues.

The CDR3 bases are TGTGCCAGCAGCTTCCGACTAGCGGGACGATACGAGCAGTACTTC. This sequence encodes CASSFRLAGRYEQYF. The chain joins TRBV7-2 to TRBJ2-7; TRBD2 matches 11 bases. V lost 3 bases, J lost 4 bases, and 5 bases stayed unmatched. The CDR3 totals 15 residues. From germline, CDR1 is SGHTA and CDR2 FQGNSA.

This chain connects TRBV27 to TRBJ1-2, with D possibly being TRBD1 (5 bases). Germline loops: CDR1 MNHEY, CDR2 SMNVEV (reference sequence). Trimming left V 2 bases short and J 2 bases short, with 12 bases between. This CDR3 spans 15 amino acids. CDR3 bases: TGTGCCAGCAGTTTAAAACCCGGGGGAAACTATGGCTACACCTTC. Amino acid sequence: CASSLKPGGNYGYTF.

The rearrangement joins TRBV4-1 to TRBJ2-3; either TRBD1 or TRBD2 may fit D (5 bases each). Germline-derived CDR1 and CDR2 are MGHRA and YSYEKL. CDR3 length: 14 residues. Trimming shortened V by 0 bases and J by 5 bases, and 9 bases separated the two germline ends. The CDR3 region is CASSQEGPEDTQYF. CDR3 DNA: TGCGCCAGCAGCCAAGAGGGACCCGAAGATACGCAGTATTTT.